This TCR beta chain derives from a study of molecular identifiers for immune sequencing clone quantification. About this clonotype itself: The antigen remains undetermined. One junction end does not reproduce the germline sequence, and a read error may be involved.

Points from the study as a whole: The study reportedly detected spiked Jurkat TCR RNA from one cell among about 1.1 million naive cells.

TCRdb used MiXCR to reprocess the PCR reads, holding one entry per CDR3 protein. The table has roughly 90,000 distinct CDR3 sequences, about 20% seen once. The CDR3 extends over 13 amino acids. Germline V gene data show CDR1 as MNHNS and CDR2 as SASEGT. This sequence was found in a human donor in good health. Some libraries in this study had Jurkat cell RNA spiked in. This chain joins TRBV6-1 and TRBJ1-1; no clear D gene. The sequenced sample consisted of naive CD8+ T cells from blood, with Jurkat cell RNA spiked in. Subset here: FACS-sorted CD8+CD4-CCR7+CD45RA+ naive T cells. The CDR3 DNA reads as TGCGCCAGCAGTGGCCCGGACTTTACTGAAACTTTCTTT. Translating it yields CASSGPDFTETFF.